A single sample gave rise to the 26 T cell receptor beta chains below, sequenced in a study of shared clonotypes between healthy human individuals (TCRdb year 2020). CD8 naive samples were obtained by positive selection for CCR7 among CD45RO-negative cells, yielding a CD45RA+CCR7+ population from which TemRA cells were excluded. Receptor libraries were prepared by the immunoSEQ multiplex PCR assay. TCRdb provides this immuneACCESS table in a form limited to in-frame rearrangements. Some clones are lacking; in checked studies, under half of them reflect an unresolved V gene, and why the rest are absent is not known. The sample table shows roughly 1,800,000 clones, and around 96% are seen once. The top ten clones comprise approximately 1.2% of the sample. Sequenced: naive CD8+ T cells sorted from blood. The cell subset or site label for this specimen denotes: CD45RA+CCR7+. The receptors stem from a man between 18 and 35 years old in good health.

The chain uses TRBV4-3 and TRBJ2-3; D is perhaps TRBD2 (5 bases). This CDR3 contains 18 residues. Trimming took off 0 bases at V and 1 base at J, with 17 bases between the two ends. CDR1 and CDR2 from the germline V gene are LGHNA and YSLEER. The CDR3 sequence: CASSQDPPGAVGTDTQYF. The CDR3 DNA is TGCGCCAGCAGCCAAGATCCTCCAGGAGCGGTGGGCACAGATACGCAGTATTTT.

The V gene is TRBV25-1, the J gene TRBJ1-2; D uncertain. From germline, CDR1 is MGHDK and CDR2 SYGVNS. The V gene lost 4 bases and the J gene lost 5 bases, with 17 bases spanning the gap. The CDR3 is 15 amino acids. CDR3 nucleotide sequence: TGTGCCAGCAGTGTTAGGACGGAGGGTCAGTATGGCTACACCTTC. Protein: CASSVRTEGQYGYTF.

The chain uses TRBV11-2 and TRBJ2-1; 7 bases agree with TRBD2. Germline lookup yields CDR1 SGHAT and CDR2 FQNNGV. V lost 5 bases to trimming and J lost 3 bases; unmatched junction nucleotides: 10. The CDR3 length is 16 residues. The DNA of the CDR3 is TGTGCCAGCAGCGCTACCGGGACTACTTTCTACAATGAGCAGTTCTTC. It yields the protein CASSATGTTFYNEQFF.

This sequence joins TRBV5-1 and TRBJ2-1; D is perhaps TRBD1 (8 bases). CDR3 length: 19 residues. The germline V and J ends were trimmed by 6 bases and 10 bases, with 35 bases remaining between them. Germline V lookup: CDR1 SGHRS, CDR2 YFSETQ. CDR3 nucleotides: TGCGCCAGCACCGCATCGTCAATCTTACAGGGGGGGATCATCAAAGAGCAGTTCTTC. Amino acid sequence: CASTASSILQGGIIKEQFF.

This chain uses TRBV21-1 with TRBJ2-1; the table's TRBD2 call for D was not verified on the DNA. TRBV21-1 is listed as a pseudogene. CDR3 length: 18 residues. DNA of the CDR3: TGTGCCAGCAGCAAAGTGAAGGCGCGCGGGAGACCCTACAATGAGCAGTTCTTC. Residues: CASSKVKARGRPYNEQFF.

The chain uses TRBV4-3 and TRBJ2-7; 8 bases are shared with TRBD1. The CDR3 contains 17 residues. Germline lookup yields CDR1 LGHNA and CDR2 YSLEER. The V segment lost 3 bases and the J segment 3 bases; nucleotides outside the gene matches: 13. CDR3 bases: TGCGCCAGCAGCCAGGCTTCGGTGACAGGGGTCGTCTACGAGCAGTACTTC. This sequence encodes CASSQASVTGVVYEQYF.

The chain couples TRBV5-4 to TRBJ2-7; 14 bases map to TRBD2. The J segment lost 5 bases and the V segment lost 3 bases, leaving 4 bases of the junction unmatched. Germline values: CDR1 SGHNT, CDR2 YYREEE (reference sequence). The CDR3 consists of 15 residues. The CDR3 DNA reads TGTGCCAGCAGCTCTCCGGGACTAGCGGGAGACGAGCAGTACTTC. Translated: CASSSPGLAGDEQYF. The whole variable domain, filled in from reference TRBV5-4 and TRBJ2-7, reads ETGVTQSPTHLIKTRGQQVTLRCSSQSGHNTVSWYQQALGQGPQFIFQYYREEENGRGNFPPRFSGLQFPNYSSELNVNALELDDSALYLCASSSPGLAGDEQYFGPGTRLTVT.

The chain uses TRBV6-1 and TRBJ1-3; no clear D gene. CDR3 length: 17 residues. V shed 1 base and J shed 0 bases, with 13 bases lying between them. CDR1 and CDR2 (germline): MNHNS, SASEGT. The CDR3 DNA reads TGTGCCAGCAGTGAAGTGGTCAGGCAGTCCTCTGGAAACACCATATATTTT. Translated: CASSEVVRQSSGNTIYF.

This chain connects TRBV7-2 to TRBJ2-1, with D perhaps TRBD1 (5 bases). The CDR3 spans 16 residues. Germline CDR1 is SGHTA and CDR2 is FQGNSA. Trimming shortened V by 1 base and J by 1 base, and 11 bases separated the two germline ends. The chain's CDR3 is CASSLGSGWSYNEQFF. The CDR3 coding sequence is TGTGCCAGCAGCTTAGGGTCAGGGTGGTCCTACAATGAGCAGTTCTTC.

The V and J genes are TRBV5-4 and TRBJ2-3; TRBD2 agrees at 7 bases. The germline V gene encodes CDR1 SGHNT and CDR2 YYREEE (reference sequence). With V trimmed by 0 bases and J by 2 bases, 6 bases remained unmatched. The CDR3 loop spans 16 amino acids. CDR3 loop: CASSLGVLAVTDTQYF. CDR3 sequence (DNA): TGTGCCAGCAGCTTGGGGGTTCTAGCGGTCACAGATACGCAGTATTTT.

This clone was counted once. The chain joins TRBV28 to TRBJ2-1; 9 bases map to TRBD2. Trimming took 4 bases from V and 2 from J; bases not matched to a gene: 6. The germline V gene has CDR1 MDHEN and CDR2 SYDVKM. The CDR3 is made up of 16 amino acids. CDR3 amino acids: CASSSVAGVAYNEQFF. In DNA, the CDR3 is TGTGCCAGCAGTTCGGTAGCGGGGGTAGCCTACAATGAGCAGTTCTTC.

There are a few counts of this clone. Other DNA sequences of this sample code for an identical CDR3. The chain links TRBV27 to TRBJ2-2; 12 nucleotides align to TRBD2. Unmatched junction bases numbered 2, after V lost 5 bases and J lost 4 bases. CDR1 and CDR2 (germline): MNHEY, SMNVEV (reference sequence). This CDR3 has 15 amino acids. In DNA, the CDR3 is TGTGCCAGCAGTCCGACTAGCGGGGGCACCGGGGAGCTGTTTTTT. This codes for CASSPTSGGTGELFF.

The rearrangement uses TRBV4-1 and TRBJ2-7; tentatively, D is TRBD1 (6 bases). The CDR3 is 14 amino acids. The germline V gene has CDR1 MGHRA and CDR2 YSYEKL. Trimming left V 4 bases short and J 0 bases short, with 10 bases between. The CDR3 DNA reads TGCGCCAGCAGCCTGGGACAATACTCCTACGAGCAGTACTTC. Protein product: CASSLGQYSYEQYF.

This clone showed up just a few times. The chain employs TRBV6-1 and TRBJ1-5; D gene ambiguous. The V and J ends lost 3 bases and 5 bases respectively, with 11 bases between them. CDR3 length: 14 amino acids. Germline V gene data show CDR1 as MNHNS and CDR2 as SASEGT. The CDR3 loop reads CASSEWGGDQPQHF. The CDR3 DNA reads as TGTGCCAGCAGTGAGTGGGGTGGCGATCAGCCCCAGCATTTT.

This rearrangement joins TRBV6-5 to TRBJ2-1; D tentatively fits TRBD1 or TRBD2 (5 bases each). The CDR3 contains 14 residues. The ends were cut back, 4 bases at V and 4 bases at J, with 11 bases in the middle. Germline lookup yields CDR1 MNHEY and CDR2 SVGAGI. The CDR3: CASSFTEGYNEQFF. CDR3 DNA: TGTGCCAGCAGTTTTACAGAGGGGTACAATGAGCAGTTCTTC.

The rearrangement links TRBV11-2 to TRBJ2-3; a weak D match, TRBD2 (5 bases). CDR3 length: 15 residues. CDR1 SGHAT and CDR2 FQNNGV come from the germline V gene. V lost 8 bases and J 2 bases, leaving 17 bases between the germline ends. The CDR3, as DNA: TGTGCCAGCTCAGCTTATACGGGGAACACAGATACGCAGTATTTT. It specifies CASSAYTGNTDTQYF.

The chain links TRBV27 to TRBJ1-5; maybe TRBD1 (5 bases). Trimming removed 0 bases from V and 5 bases from J, with 8 bases in between. Germline V gene sequence: CDR1 MNHEY, CDR2 SMNVEV (reference sequence). The CDR3 contains 14 residues. As DNA, the CDR3 is TGTGCCAGCAGTTTATCCGGGGGATATCAGCCCCAGCATTTT. Residues: CASSLSGGYQPQHF.

The gene calls are TRBV18 and TRBJ1-4; no clear D. The CDR3 is 14 amino acids. Germline values: CDR1 KGHSH, CDR2 LQKENI. Trimming pared 3 bases from V and 6 bases from J, leaving 11 bases between. The CDR3 protein is CASSPVGRDEKLFF. The CDR3 coding sequence is TGTGCCAGCTCACCGGTGGGAAGGGATGAAAAACTGTTTTTT.

This sequence joins TRBV30 and TRBJ2-1; 9 bases agree with TRBD2. The CDR3 sequence is 12 residues long. Germline trimming cut 8 bases from V and 5 bases from J; bases unmatched to any gene: 4. Germline V CDR1 and CDR2: GTSNPN, SVGIG (reference sequence). The CDR3 sequence is CAGGLADNEQFF. Written as DNA, the CDR3 is TGTGCCGGGGGACTAGCTGACAATGAGCAGTTCTTC. The whole variable domain, remainder taken from reference TRBV30 and TRBJ2-1, is SQTIHQWPATLVQPVGSPLSLECTVEGTSNPNLYWYRQAAGRGLQLLFYSVGIGQISSEVPQNLSASRPQDRQFILSSKKLLLSDSGFYLCAGGLADNEQFFGPGTRLTVL.

The gene calls are TRBV27 and TRBJ2-5; tentatively, D is TRBD1 or TRBD2 (7 bases each). Germline V gene data show CDR1 as MNHEY and CDR2 as SMNVEV (reference sequence). The V end lost 8 bases, the J end lost 4 bases, and 17 bases lay between the germline ends. The CDR3 is 14 residues long. The CDR3 region is CASRLLRGGETQYF. The CDR3 region has the DNA TGTGCCAGCCGACTACTCAGGGGGGGAGAGACCCAGTACTTC.

CDR3 region: CASMTFPSESYNEQFF. CDR3 coding DNA: TGTGCCAGCATGACCTTTCCTAGCGAGTCCTACAATGAGCAGTTCTTC. The chain uses TRBV27 and TRBJ2-1; a weak D match, TRBD2 (6 bases). The CDR3 consists of 16 residues. Germline V gene lookup returns CDR1 MNHEY and CDR2 SMNVEV (reference sequence). Trimming shortened V by 7 bases and J by 1 base, and 17 bases separated the two germline ends.

This clone was found a few times. This sequence joins TRBV7-9 and TRBJ1-3; a weak D match, TRBD1 (5 bases). This CDR3 has 16 amino acids. V was cut by 1 base and J by 12 bases, with 22 bases left in between. Germline CDR1 is SEHNR and CDR2 is FQNEAQ (reference sequence). The CDR3 DNA reads as TGTGCCAGCAGCTTAGAGGGTATCAGGGAGCCGCCGGTCATATATTTT. This translates into CASSLEGIREPPVIYF.

The V gene is TRBV6-5, the J gene TRBJ1-4; 7 bases are shared with TRBD1. Trimming took 0 bases from V and 5 from J; bases not matched to a gene: 3. This CDR3 contains 15 residues. Per germline, CDR1 MNHEY and CDR2 SVGAGI. The CDR3 protein is CASSYSGTENEKLFF. The CDR3 region has the DNA TGTGCCAGCAGTTACTCCGGGACAGAAAATGAAAAACTGTTTTTT.

The rearrangement uses TRBV28 and TRBJ2-6, with D possibly TRBD2 on 7 matching bases. Deletions cut 8 bases from V and 0 bases from J, with 17 bases between. The germline gives CDR1 MDHEN, CDR2 SYDVKM. This CDR3 spans 17 amino acids. CDR3 coding DNA: TGTGCCAGCTCGGGGGGCTTCTTTAACTCTGGGGCCAACGTCCTGACTTTC. Amino acids: CASSGGFFNSGANVLTF.

The V gene is TRBV13, the J gene TRBJ1-1; 10 positions agree with TRBD1. Germline values: CDR1 PRHDT, CDR2 FYEKMQ (reference sequence). The CDR3 is 15 amino acids. V lost 5 bases and J lost 5; bases outside the gene matches: 8. CDR3: CASSPGTGEATEAFF. CDR3 bases: TGTGCCAGCAGCCCCGGGACAGGGGAGGCGACTGAAGCTTTCTTT. The full variable domain, rest sourced from reference TRBV13 and TRBJ1-1, is AAGVIQSPRHLIKEKRETATLKCYPIPRHDTVYWYQQGPGQDPQFLISFYEKMQSDKGSIPDRFSAQQFSDYHSELNMSSLELGDSALYFCASSPGTGEATEAFFGQGTRLTVV.

The rearrangement uses TRBV10-3 and TRBJ2-5; D is perhaps TRBD1 (6 bases). This CDR3 comprises 12 residues. Trimming cost V 6 bases and J 3 bases, with 8 bases left between them. Germline CDR1 and CDR2: ENHRY and SYGVKD. CDR3 loop: CAIRDSKETQYF. The CDR3 nucleotides read TGTGCCATCAGGGACAGTAAAGAGACCCAGTACTTC.